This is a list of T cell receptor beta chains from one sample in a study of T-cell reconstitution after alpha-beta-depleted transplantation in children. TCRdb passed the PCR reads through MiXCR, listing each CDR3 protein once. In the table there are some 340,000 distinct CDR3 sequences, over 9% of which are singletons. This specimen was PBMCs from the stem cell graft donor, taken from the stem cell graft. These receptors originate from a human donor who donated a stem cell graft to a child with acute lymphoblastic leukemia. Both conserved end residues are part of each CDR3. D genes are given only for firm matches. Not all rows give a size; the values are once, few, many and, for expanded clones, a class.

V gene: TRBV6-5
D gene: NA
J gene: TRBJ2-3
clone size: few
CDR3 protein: CASSYGGTTDTQYF
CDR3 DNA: TGTGCCAGCAGTTATGGGGGGACCACAGATACGCAGTATTTT

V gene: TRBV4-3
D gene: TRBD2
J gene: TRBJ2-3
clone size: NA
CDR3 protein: CASSQAAGVGTQYF
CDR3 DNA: TGCGCCAGCAGCCAAGCCGCGGGAGTGGGTACGCAGTATTTT

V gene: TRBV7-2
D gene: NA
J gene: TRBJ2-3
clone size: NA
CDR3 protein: CASSYVGRITDTQYF
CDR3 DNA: TGTGCCAGCAGCTACGTGGGACGGATCACAGATACGCAGTATTTT

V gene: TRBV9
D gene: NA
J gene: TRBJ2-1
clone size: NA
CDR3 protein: CASSTTLGGAGSYNEQFF
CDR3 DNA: TGTGCCAGCAGCACAACACTCGGGGGCGCGGGGTCCTACAATGAGCAGTTCTTC

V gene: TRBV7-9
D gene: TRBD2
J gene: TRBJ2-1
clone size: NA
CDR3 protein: CASSKPGTSTHNEQFF
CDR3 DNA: TGTGCCAGCAGTAAACCCGGGACTAGCACCCACAATGAGCAGTTCTTC

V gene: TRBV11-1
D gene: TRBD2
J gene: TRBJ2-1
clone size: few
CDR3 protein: CASSPAFIAGGSDSEQFF
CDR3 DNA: TGTGCCAGCAGCCCCGCCTTCATAGCGGGAGGGTCTGACAGTGAGCAGTTCTTC

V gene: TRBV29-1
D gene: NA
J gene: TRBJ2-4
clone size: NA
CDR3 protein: CSVGEARAKNIQYF
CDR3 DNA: TGCAGCGTGGGGGAGGCCCGGGCCAAAAACATTCAGTACTTC

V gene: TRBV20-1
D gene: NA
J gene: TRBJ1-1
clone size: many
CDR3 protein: CSAHTTRVWDTEAFF
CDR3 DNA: TGCAGTGCTCACACAACCAGGGTTTGGGACACTGAAGCTTTCTTT

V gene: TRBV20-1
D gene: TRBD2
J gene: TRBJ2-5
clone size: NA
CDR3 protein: CSASQPASGRKTQYF
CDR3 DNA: TGCAGTGCTAGTCAGCCCGCTAGCGGTAGAAAGACCCAGTACTTC

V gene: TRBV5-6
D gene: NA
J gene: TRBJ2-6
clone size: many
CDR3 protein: CASSFRGGANVLTF
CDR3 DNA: TGTGCCAGCAGCTTCAGGGGTGGGGCCAACGTCCTGACTTTC

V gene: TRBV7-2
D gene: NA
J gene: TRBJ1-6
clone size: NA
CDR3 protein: CASSSSQGPYNSPLHF
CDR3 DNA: TGTGCCAGCAGCTCCTCCCAGGGACCCTATAATTCACCCCTCCACTTT

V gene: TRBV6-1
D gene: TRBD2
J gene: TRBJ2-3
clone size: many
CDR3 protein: CASSERASGSHTDTQYF
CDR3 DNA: TGTGCCAGCAGTGAAAGGGCTAGCGGGTCCCACACAGATACGCAGTATTTT

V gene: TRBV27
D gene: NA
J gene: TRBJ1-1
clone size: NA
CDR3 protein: CASSFLGTSEAFF
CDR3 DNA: TGTGCCAGCAGTTTTTTGGGAACGTCTGAAGCTTTCTTT

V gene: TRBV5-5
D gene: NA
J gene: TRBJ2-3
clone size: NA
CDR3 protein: CASSPMAGTDTQYF
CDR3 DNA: TGTGCCAGCAGCCCCATGGCGGGCACAGATACGCAGTATTTT

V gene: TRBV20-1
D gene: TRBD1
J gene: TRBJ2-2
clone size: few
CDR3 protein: CSARLPRDRGETGELFF
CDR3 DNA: TGCAGTGCTAGACTTCCCCGGGACAGGGGCGAGACCGGGGAGCTGTTTTTT

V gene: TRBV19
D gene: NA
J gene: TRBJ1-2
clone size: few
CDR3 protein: CASTNQGSGYTF
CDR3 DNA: TGTGCCAGTACCAACCAGGGGAGTGGCTACACCTTC

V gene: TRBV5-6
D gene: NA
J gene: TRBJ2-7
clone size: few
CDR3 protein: CASSLRGGPGEQYF
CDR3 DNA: TGTGCCAGCAGCTTGCGCGGGGGCCCTGGGGAGCAGTACTTC

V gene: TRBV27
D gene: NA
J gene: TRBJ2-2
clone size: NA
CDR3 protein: CASSLSVDSVAMWTGELFF
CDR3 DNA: TGTGCCAGCAGTTTATCTGTGGACAGCGTCGCGATGTGGACCGGGGAGCTGTTTTTT

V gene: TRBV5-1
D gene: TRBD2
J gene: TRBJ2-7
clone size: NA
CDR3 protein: CASSLTSGGCYEQYF
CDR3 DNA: TGCGCCAGCAGCTTGACCAGCGGGGGGTGCTACGAGCAGTACTTC

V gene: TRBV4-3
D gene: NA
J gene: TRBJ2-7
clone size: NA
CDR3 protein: CASSQDGSGYEQYF
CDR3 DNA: TGCGCCAGCAGCCAAGATGGCTCGGGCTACGAGCAGTACTTC

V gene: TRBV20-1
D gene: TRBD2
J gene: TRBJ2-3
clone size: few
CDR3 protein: CSARGLAGADTQYF
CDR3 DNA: TGCAGTGCTAGGGGACTAGCGGGAGCAGATACGCAGTATTTT

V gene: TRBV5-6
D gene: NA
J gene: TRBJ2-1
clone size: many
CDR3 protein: CASSLMGGEQFF
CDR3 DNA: TGTGCCAGCAGCTTGATGGGGGGTGAGCAGTTCTTC

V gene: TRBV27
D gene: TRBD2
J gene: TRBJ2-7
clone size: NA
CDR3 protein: CASHHPGLADQGAYEQYF
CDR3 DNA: TGTGCCAGCCATCACCCGGGACTAGCGGATCAGGGGGCCTACGAGCAGTACTTC

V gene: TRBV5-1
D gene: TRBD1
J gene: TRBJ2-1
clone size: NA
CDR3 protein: CASSSGTGANEQFF
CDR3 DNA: TGCGCCAGCAGTTCCGGGACAGGGGCCAATGAGCAGTTCTTC

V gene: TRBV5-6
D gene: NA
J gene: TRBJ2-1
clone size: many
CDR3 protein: CASSLERSGDYNEQFF
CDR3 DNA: TGTGCCAGCAGCTTGGAAAGGTCAGGCGACTACAATGAGCAGTTCTTC

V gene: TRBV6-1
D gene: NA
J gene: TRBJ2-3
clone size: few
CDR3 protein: CASTADDSTDTQYF
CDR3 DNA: TGTGCCAGCACCGCGGACGATAGCACAGATACGCAGTATTTT

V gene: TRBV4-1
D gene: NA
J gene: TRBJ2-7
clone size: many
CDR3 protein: CASRRGIGSYEQYF
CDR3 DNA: TGCGCCAGCAGACGCGGGATCGGCTCCTACGAGCAGTACTTC

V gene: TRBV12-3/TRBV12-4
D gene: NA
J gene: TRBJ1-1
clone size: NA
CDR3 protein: CASSLIFGMNTEAFF
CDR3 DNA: TGTGCCAGCAGTTTGATCTTTGGGATGAACACTGAAGCTTTCTTT

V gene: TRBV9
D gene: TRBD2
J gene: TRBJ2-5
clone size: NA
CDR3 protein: CASSVVGSGSETQYF
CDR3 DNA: TGTGCCAGCAGCGTAGTCGGTAGCGGGAGTGAGACCCAGTACTTC